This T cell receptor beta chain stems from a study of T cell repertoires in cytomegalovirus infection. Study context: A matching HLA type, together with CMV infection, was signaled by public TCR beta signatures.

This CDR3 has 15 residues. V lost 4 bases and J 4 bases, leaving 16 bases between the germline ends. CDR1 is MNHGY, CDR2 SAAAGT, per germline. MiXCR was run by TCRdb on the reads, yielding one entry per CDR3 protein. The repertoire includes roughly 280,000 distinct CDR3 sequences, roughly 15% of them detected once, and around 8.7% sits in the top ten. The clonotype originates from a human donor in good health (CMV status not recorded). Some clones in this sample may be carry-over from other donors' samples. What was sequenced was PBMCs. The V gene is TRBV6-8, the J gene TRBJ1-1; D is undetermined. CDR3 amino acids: CASSSVPATITEAFF. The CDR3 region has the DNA TGTGCCAGCAGTTCAGTACCCGCTACGATCACTGAAGCTTTCTTT.